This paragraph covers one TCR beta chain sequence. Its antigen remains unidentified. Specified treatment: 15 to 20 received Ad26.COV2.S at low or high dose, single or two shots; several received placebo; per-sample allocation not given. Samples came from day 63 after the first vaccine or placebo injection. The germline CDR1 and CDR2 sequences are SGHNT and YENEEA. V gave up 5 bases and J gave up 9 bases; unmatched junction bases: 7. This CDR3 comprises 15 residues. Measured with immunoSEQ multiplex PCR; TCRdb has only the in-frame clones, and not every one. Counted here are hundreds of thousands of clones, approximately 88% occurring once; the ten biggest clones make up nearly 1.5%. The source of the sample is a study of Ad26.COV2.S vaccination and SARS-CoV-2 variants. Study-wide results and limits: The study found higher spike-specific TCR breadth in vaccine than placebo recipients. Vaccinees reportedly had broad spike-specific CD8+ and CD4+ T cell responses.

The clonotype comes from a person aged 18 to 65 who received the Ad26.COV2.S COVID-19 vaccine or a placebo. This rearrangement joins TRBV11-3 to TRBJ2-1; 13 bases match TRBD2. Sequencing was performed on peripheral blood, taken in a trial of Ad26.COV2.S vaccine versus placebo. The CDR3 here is CASSLGLAGEGEQFF. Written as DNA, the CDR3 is TGTGCCAGCAGCCTTGGACTAGCGGGAGAGGGTGAGCAGTTCTTC.